The T cell receptor beta chain under discussion was sequenced for a study of a mutant IDH1 vaccine in newly diagnosed glioma (dated by TCRdb to 2020 to 2023). A note on the overall study: The approximately 30 treated patients were roughly 60% male and 37.5% female, with a mean age of approximately 40 years. Prior to enrollment, standard therapy consisting of radiotherapy alone, temozolomide alone, or radiochemotherapy with temozolomide had been administered to patients, with the combination being received by most patients. Peripheral blood samples were drawn at six visits, namely V03 (baseline), V05, V07, V10, V12 and V13. Longitudinal TCRB deep sequencing was performed for about two dozen treated patients wherever samples were available for exploratory analyses. Study-level results and caveats: Availability determined which PBMC samples were chosen for TCRB deep sequencing. Across multiple MHC alleles, vaccine-induced immune responses were seen in more than 80% of patients. The authors stated that sample limitations prevented analyses of patient blood samples from being reproduced. No apparent relationship was observed between pseudoprogression and alterations in the top peripheral T cell clonotypes detected by TCRB sequencing.

This clone showed up just once. What antigen it recognizes has not been identified. Base qualities are not recorded, but no much larger clone differs from it by a single base. As encoded in the germline V gene, CDR1 is SNHLY while CDR2 is FYNNEI. The CDR3 spans 14 residues, from the cysteine through the phenylalanine. The read is trimmed to its CDR3 DNA, 42 bases read in frame from base 1. The V end loses 9 bases and the J end loses 2 bases, and a stretch of 14 bases separates them. What the time point label conveys for this sample: baseline, week 1 (first vaccination visit). Read against the paper, the sample's treatment or condition label means: pre-vaccination baseline after standard-of-care therapy. Donors had newly diagnosed WHO grade 3 or 4 IDH1-mutant astrocytomas with loss of nuclear ATRX. The samples were drawn from NOA16, a multicentre, single-arm, open-label phase I trial in Germany that tested a mutant IDH1 peptide vaccine in humans for the first time. Visit V03 blood draws served as the baseline sample for immunogenicity testing. Genomic DNA for TCRB sequencing was isolated from EDTA blood with the DNeasy Blood and Tissue Kit.

The library came from the immunoSEQ multiplex PCR assay. Following the manufacturer's protocol, the hsTCRB Kit was used to amplify rearranged TCR beta chain sequences. Sequencing of TCRB libraries was carried out on an Illumina MiSeq. The study's own analysis went as follows. The kit vendor's proprietary platform handled demultiplexing, trimming and gene mapping. The immuneACCESS repertoire file appears here via TCRdb, limited to in-frame rearrangements. These files lack a portion of the clones; in checked studies, under half of the deficit traces to unresolved V genes, and the cause of the others is not known. V, J and clone size were drawn from that table, and D and trimming were deduced from the DNA. The sample has around 92,000 clones on record, 83% of them singletons. In total, the top ten clones hold approximately 7% of the sample.

Sample: PBMCs, taken from a glioma patient treated with radiotherapy, temozolomide or both. The receptor was derived from a woman between 45 and 60 years old with glioma. The sequence links TRBV2 to TRBJ1-3; there is no confident call for the D gene. The nucleotide sequence is given as TGTGCCAGTACAGACACGTATACTGGAAACACCATATATTTT. Its amino acids are CASTDTYTGNTIYF.